Each of the 2 T cell receptor beta chains below was sequenced from the same sample in a study of Graves' ophthalmopathy and Graves' hyperthyroidism. Investigators amplified TCR beta CDR3 regions from RNA transcripts. The workflow started with a first-round RT-PCR run with HTBI primers and then moved on to a second-round multiplex PCR. TCRdb recomputed calls from the multiplex PCR reads with MiXCR, one row per CDR3 protein. The sample includes around 1.1 million distinct CDR3 sequences, less than 45% of them seen just once. The sample consisted of peripheral blood or thyroid tissue (not recorded which). The receptor set was obtained from an adult man with Graves' hyperthyroidism.

This clonotype was counted many times. The CDR3 here is CSARRGLAAGETQYF. CDR3 nucleotides: TGCAGTGCTAGACGTGGACTAGCGGCCGGAGAGACCCAGTACTTC. J is TRBJ2-5 and V is TRBV20-1; the match to TRBD2 covers 10 bases. CDR1 is DFQATT, CDR2 SNEGSKA, per germline (reference sequence). CDR3 length: 15 residues. J gave up 4 bases and V 2 bases, and 7 bases lay outside the gene matches.

This clonotype was observed at least ten times. This chain joins TRBV15 and TRBJ1-3; D ambiguous. V gave up 1 base and J gave up 0 bases, with 4 bases separating them. The CDR3 loop spans 14 amino acids. Germline V gene data show CDR1 as LNHNV and CDR2 as YYDKDF (reference sequence). CDR3 protein: CATSRAASGNTIYF. The CDR3, as DNA: TGTGCCACCAGCAGAGCGGCCTCTGGAAACACCATATATTTT.